This entry lists 6 T cell receptor beta chains sequenced from one sample in a study of cytomegalovirus exposure and HLA in healthy donors. The PCR had 60 Vbeta and 13 Jbeta primers. Sequenced by immunoSEQ multiplex PCR; TCRdb stores in-frame clones only, minus some. The sample has 130,000 or so clones. The specimen sequenced was PBMCs. Receptors originate from a middle-aged woman in good health and CMV-seropositive.

The chain employs TRBV5-1 and TRBJ1-1, with a possible D match to TRBD1 (6 bases). This CDR3 is built from 14 residues. Germline V gives CDR1 SGHRS, CDR2 YFSETQ. V lost 5 bases to trimming and J lost 9 bases, with 20 bases between them. The CDR3 loop reads CASRQDPQGEKAFF. In nucleotides, the CDR3 is TGCGCCAGCAGGCAAGACCCACAGGGAGAGAAAGCTTTCTTT.

The chain couples TRBV28 to TRBJ2-1, with 13 bases that match TRBD2. The V and J ends lost 5 bases and 8 bases, in that order; junction bases with no gene match: 18. This CDR3 spans 19 amino acids. The germline gives CDR1 MDHEN, CDR2 SYDVKM. The CDR3 sequence is CASSPPGTSGVWLEDEQFF. In DNA, the CDR3 is TGTGCCAGCAGTCCCCCCGGGACTAGCGGGGTGTGGTTGGAGGATGAGCAGTTCTTC.

V usage is TRBV7-8 and J usage is TRBJ2-7; TRBD2 matches at 10 bases. Germline values: CDR1 SGHVS, CDR2 FQNEAQ. The V gene end was trimmed by 0 bases and the J gene end by 3 bases; junction bases not matched to a gene: 5. This CDR3 has 16 residues. The CDR3 region is CASSLARGTSVYEQYF. The CDR3 bases are TGTGCCAGCAGCTTAGCCCGGGGGACTAGCGTCTACGAGCAGTACTTC.

The rearrangement uses TRBV7-3 and TRBJ2-7, with D tentatively TRBD1 (5 bases). The CDR3 totals 13 residues. CDR1 and CDR2 from the germline V gene are SGHTA and FQGTGA. The ends were cut back, 3 bases at V and 1 base at J, with 7 bases in the middle. This CDR3 reads CASSFTGSYEQYF. CDR3 nucleotide sequence: TGTGCCAGCAGCTTTACAGGTTCCTACGAGCAGTACTTC.

The chain has TRBV4-3 and TRBJ2-1; TRBD1 agrees at 7 bases. The CDR3 is made up of 16 amino acids. Trimming took 4 bases from V and 5 from J; bases not matched to a gene: 11. Germline V CDR1 and CDR2: LGHNA, YSLEER. The CDR3 protein is CASSPGPGQRHNEQFF. The CDR3 nucleotides read TGCGCCAGCAGCCCCGGACCGGGACAGCGGCACAATGAGCAGTTCTTC.

This chain uses TRBV28 with TRBJ1-5; D perhaps matches TRBD1 (6 bases). The V end was cut by 6 bases, the J end by 6 bases, with 15 bases between. The CDR3 spans 14 residues. CDR1 MDHEN and CDR2 SYDVKM come from the germline V gene. CDR3 region: CASRGTGSGQPQHF. The CDR3 DNA reads TGTGCCAGCAGGGGCACAGGGAGCGGTCAGCCCCAGCATTTT.